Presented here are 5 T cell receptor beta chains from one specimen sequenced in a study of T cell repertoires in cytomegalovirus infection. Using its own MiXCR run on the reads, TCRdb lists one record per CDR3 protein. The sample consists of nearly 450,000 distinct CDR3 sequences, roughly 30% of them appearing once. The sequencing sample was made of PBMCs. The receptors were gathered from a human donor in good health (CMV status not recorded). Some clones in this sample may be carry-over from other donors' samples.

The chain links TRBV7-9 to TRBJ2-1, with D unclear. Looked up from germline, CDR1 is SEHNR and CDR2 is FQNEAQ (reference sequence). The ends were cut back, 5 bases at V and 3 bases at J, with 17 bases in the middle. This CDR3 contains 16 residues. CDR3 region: CASSTGLPGLYNEQFF. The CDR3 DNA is TGTGCCAGCAGCACGGGCCTGCCAGGCCTCTACAATGAGCAGTTCTTC.

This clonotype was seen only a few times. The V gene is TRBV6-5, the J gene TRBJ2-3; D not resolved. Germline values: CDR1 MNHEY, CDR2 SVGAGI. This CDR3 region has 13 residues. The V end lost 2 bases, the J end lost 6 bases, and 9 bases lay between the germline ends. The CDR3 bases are TGTGCCAGCAGTTACGGCCTGATGGATACGCAGTATTTT. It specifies CASSYGLMDTQYF.

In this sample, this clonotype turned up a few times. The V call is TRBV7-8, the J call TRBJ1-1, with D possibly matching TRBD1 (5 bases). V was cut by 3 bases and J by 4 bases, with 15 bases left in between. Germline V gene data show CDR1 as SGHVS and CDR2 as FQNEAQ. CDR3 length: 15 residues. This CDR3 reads CASSFGGRVGTEAFF. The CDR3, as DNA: TGTGCCAGCAGCTTCGGGGGTCGGGTAGGCACTGAAGCTTTCTTT.

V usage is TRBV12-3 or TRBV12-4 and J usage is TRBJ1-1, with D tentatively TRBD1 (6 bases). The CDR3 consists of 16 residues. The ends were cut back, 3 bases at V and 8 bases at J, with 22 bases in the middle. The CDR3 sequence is CASSFGDTRSPGEAFF. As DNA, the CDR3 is TGTGCCAGCAGTTTCGGGGACACCCGCTCTCCGGGGGAAGCTTTCTTT.

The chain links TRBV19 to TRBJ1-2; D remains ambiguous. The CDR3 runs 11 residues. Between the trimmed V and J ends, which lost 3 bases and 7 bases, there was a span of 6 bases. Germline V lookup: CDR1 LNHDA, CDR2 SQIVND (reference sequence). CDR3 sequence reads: CASSIAVGYTF. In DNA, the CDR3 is TGTGCCAGTAGTATCGCGGTTGGCTACACCTTC.